Below are 2 T cell receptor beta chains sequenced from a single sample in a study of blood T cells in healthy people across ages. Through a sample-barcoded 5' primer and a J-beta primer mix, a second PCR was run for roughly 6 to 12 cycles. One entry per CDR3 protein, called by TCRdb with MiXCR from the 5' RACE reads. Of approximately 960,000 distinct CDR3 sequences in the sample, roughly 29% are singletons; the top ten hold approximately 10%. The same specimen was also included in a second study, on T cells of mothers and their children.

Sequenced material: blood. These receptors were collected from a woman in her thirties or forties in good health.

Only a few counts were recorded for this clonotype. The V call is TRBV2, the J call TRBJ2-7; 9 bases align to TRBD1. V shed 1 base and J 3 bases; nucleotides not matched to a gene: 4. CDR1 and CDR2 (germline): SNHLY, FYNNEI. The CDR3 contains 15 residues. CDR3 sequence: CASSEGGTGNYEQYF. For the CDR3, the DNA is TGTGCCAGCAGTGAAGGGGGGACAGGGAACTACGAGCAGTACTTC.

This clonotype was seen more than once but under ten times. The V gene is TRBV5-4, the J gene TRBJ2-4; 9 nucleotides agree with TRBD2. The end of the DNA is better explained by TRBJ2-7, so the J call may be wrong. There are 16 residues in the CDR3. The germline V gene encodes CDR1 SGHNT and CDR2 YYREEE (reference sequence). The CDR3 region is CASSLSSGGITYEQYF. The CDR3 nucleotides read TGTGCCAGCAGCTTGTCCAGCGGGGGGATCACCTACGAGCAGTACTTC.